Following are 31 T cell receptor beta chains from one sample sequenced in a study of blood T cells in healthy people across ages. With a J-beta primer mix and a sample-barcoded 5' primer, a second PCR ran roughly 6 to 11 cycles. From the 5' RACE reads, TCRdb called clonotypes with MiXCR, one entry per CDR3 protein. The profile covers around 1,000,000 distinct CDR3 sequences, with 35% to 40% appearing a single time and 10% to 15% taken by the ten largest. Source material: blood. The source is a man aged 18 to 29 in good health.

The genes are TRBV9 and TRBJ2-2; D ambiguous. Germline CDR1 and CDR2: SGDLS and YYNGEE. Between the trimmed V and J ends, which lost 7 bases and 7 bases, there was a span of 8 bases. This CDR3 comprises 11 residues. Here the CDR3 DNA reads TGTGCCAGCCAACGCGGCGGGGAGCTGTTTTTT. This codes for CASQRGGELFF.

This clonotype has more than one count but fewer than ten. The rearrangement links TRBV9 to TRBJ2-7; unclear D gene. CDR3 length equals 14 residues. Trimming removed 0 bases at V and 0 bases at J, with 7 bases between. Germline V gene lookup returns CDR1 SGDLS and CDR2 YYNGEE. In DNA, the CDR3 is TGTGCCAGCAGCGTAGGGGTAGACTCCTACGAGCAGTACTTC. Its translation: CASSVGVDSYEQYF.

The chain joins TRBV5-1 to TRBJ2-5, with 7 bases fitting TRBD2. CDR1 and CDR2 (germline): SGHRS, YFSETQ. CDR3 length: 16 residues. Germline trimming cut 2 bases from V and 3 bases from J; bases unmatched to any gene: 10. The CDR3, as DNA: TGCGCCAGCAGCTTTATCTCTAGCGGTCCCGAAGAGACCCAGTACTTC. This encodes CASSFISSGPEETQYF.

The gene calls are TRBV13 and TRBJ2-3, with D perhaps matching TRBD1 or TRBD2 (5 bases each). The CDR3 runs 15 residues. Germline V CDR1 and CDR2: PRHDT, FYEKMQ (reference sequence). Trimming took off 5 bases at V and 2 bases at J, with 14 bases between the two ends. CDR3 amino acids: CASSHRLGTTDTQYF. CDR3 sequence (DNA): TGTGCCAGCAGCCACCGCTTGGGGACCACAGATACGCAGTATTTT.

This clonotype was seen more than once but under ten times. This chain uses TRBV4-3 with TRBJ2-4; no definite D call. Looked up from germline, CDR1 is LGHNA and CDR2 is YSLEER. The germline V and J ends were trimmed by 5 bases and 0 bases, with 8 bases remaining between them. The CDR3 consists of 14 residues. CDR3 in amino acids: CASSEFLAKNIQYF. The CDR3 nucleotides are TGCGCCAGCAGCGAATTTTTAGCCAAAAACATTCAGTACTTC.

This clonotype was detected only a few times. Here the CDR3 reads CASSLSLAGSATGELFF. DNA of the CDR3: TGCGCCAGCAGCCTGTCACTCGCAGGGTCCGCCACCGGGGAGCTGTTTTTT. The rearrangement links TRBV4-1 to TRBJ2-2, with D maybe TRBD1 (5 bases). The CDR3 runs to 17 residues. Trimming cost V 4 bases and J 4 bases, with 19 bases left between them. CDR1 is MGHRA and CDR2 is YSYEKL in the germline V gene.

This clonotype was observed a handful of times. V gene TRBV11-2 combines with J gene TRBJ2-7, with TRBD1 matching over 8 bases. The germline gives CDR1 SGHAT, CDR2 FQNNGV. CDR3 length equals 13 residues. Unmatched junction bases numbered 7, after V lost 0 bases and J lost 12 bases. CDR3: CASSLEGTGRRYF. In nucleotides, the CDR3 is TGTGCCAGCAGCTTAGAAGGGACAGGAAGAAGGTACTTC.

The sample holds a few counts of this clonotype. This chain joins TRBV11-2 and TRBJ1-2, with 8 bases matching TRBD1. Trimming cost V 7 bases and J 4 bases; bases outside gene matches: 8. CDR1 and CDR2 (germline): SGHAT, FQNNGV. The CDR3 extends over 14 amino acids. In DNA form, the CDR3 reads TGTGCCAGCACCGGACAGGGAGGGGGCTATGGCTACACCTTC. Protein: CASTGQGGGYGYTF. Combining the CDR3 with reference TRBV11-2 and TRBJ1-2 gives the whole variable domain EAGVAQSPRYKIIEKRQSVAFWCNPISGHATLYWYQQILGQGPKLLIQFQNNGVVDDSQLPKDRFSAERLKGVDSTLKIQPAKLEDSAVYLCASTGQGGGYGYTFGSGTRLTVV.

The table lists this clonotype with a few counts. The junction and the germline gene differ at one end; a read error may be behind it. V usage is TRBV11-2 and J usage is TRBJ1-1; D is possibly TRBD1 (5 bases). Looked up from germline, CDR1 is SGHAT and CDR2 is FQNNGV. The CDR3 covers 13 residues. CDR3 DNA: TGTGCCGGCAGCCGAGACTTCAGGGTTGAAGCTTTCTTT. Encoded protein: CAGSRDFRVEAFF.

Worth noting for this clonotype: A much larger clone differs by one base, so this may be a read error. The chain couples TRBV9 to TRBJ2-5; D tentatively reads TRBD1 or TRBD2 (5 bases each). In germline, CDR1 is SGDLS, CDR2 YYNGEE. This CDR3 is built from 14 residues. The CDR3 is CASGVGGGQETQYF. As DNA, the CDR3 is TGTGCCAGCGGCGTAGGTGGGGGCCAAGAGACCCAGTACTTC.

The rearrangement links TRBV12-3 or TRBV12-4 to TRBJ1-2, with D unresolved. CDR3 length: 11 residues. The ends were cut back, 6 bases at V and 2 bases at J, with 4 bases in the middle. CDR3 loop: CASRMNYGYTF. The CDR3 region has the DNA TGTGCCAGCAGGATGAACTATGGCTACACCTTC.

This clonotype was observed a handful of times. The genes are TRBV6-1 and TRBJ2-7; a weak D match, TRBD1 (5 bases). Germline V gene sequence: CDR1 MNHNS, CDR2 SASEGT. The CDR3 is 14 amino acids. Trimming took off 2 bases at V and 6 bases at J, with 14 bases between the two ends. The CDR3 spells CASSESGAIGEQYF. In nucleotides, the CDR3 is TGTGCCAGCAGTGAAAGTGGGGCAATAGGCGAGCAGTACTTC.

This clonotype showed up just a few times. DNA of the CDR3: TGTGCCAGCAGTTCCGGGACTAACGGAGATGAGCAGTTCTTC. This codes for CASSSGTNGDEQFF. The chain employs TRBV6-2 or TRBV6-3 and TRBJ2-1, with 7 bases that match TRBD2. V shed 4 bases and J 8 bases; nucleotides not matched to a gene: 8. Looked up from germline, CDR1 is MNHEY and CDR2 is SVGEGT. The CDR3 contains 14 residues.

Note on this clonotype: This may be a read error: a much more frequent sequence differs by one nucleotide. The chain recombines TRBV7-2 with TRBJ1-4; no reliable D call. Trimming took off 6 bases at V and 5 bases at J, with 16 bases between the two ends. The germline V gene has CDR1 SGHTA and CDR2 FQGNSA. The CDR3 loop spans 15 amino acids. The CDR3 protein is CASRVAGLQNEKLFF. The CDR3 region has the DNA TGTGCCAGCAGGGTGGCGGGCCTCCAAAATGAAAAACTGTTTTTT.

V usage is TRBV4-1 and J usage is TRBJ2-4, with D perhaps being TRBD1 or TRBD2 (5 bases each). The J call may be wrong; the DNA end is better matched by TRBJ2-7. Germline V gives CDR1 MGHRA, CDR2 YSYEKL. This CDR3 comprises 15 residues. This chain's CDR3 is CASSQEGDGYYEQYF. The DNA of the CDR3 is TGCGCCAGCAGCCAAGAGGGGGACGGATACTACGAGCAGTACTTC.

The chain employs TRBV14 and TRBJ2-5, with 9 bases fitting TRBD1. This CDR3 region has 15 residues. Germline V gene sequence: CDR1 SGHDN, CDR2 FVKESK. V lost 5 bases, J lost 2 bases, and 6 bases stayed unmatched. CDR3 nucleotides: TGTGCCAGCAGCGTAGGGACAGGGAATCAAGAGACCCAGTACTTC. Its protein is CASSVGTGNQETQYF.

In its sample, this clonotype was seen once. The chain links TRBV5-1 to TRBJ1-4; no clear D. CDR3 size: 14 residues. Per the germline V gene, CDR1 is SGHRS and CDR2 is YFSETQ. Trimming stripped 1 base from V and 4 bases from J, with 8 bases between. CDR3 sequence reads: CASSLTLGNEKLFF. As DNA, the CDR3 is TGCGCCAGCAGCTTGACTTTGGGTAATGAAAAACTGTTTTTT.

This clonotype has a handful of counts. This chain uses TRBV20-1 with TRBJ2-1; D might be TRBD1 (7 bases). The end of the DNA fits TRBJ2-7 better, so the J call may be wrong. Germline V lookup: CDR1 DFQATT, CDR2 SNEGSKA (reference sequence). The CDR3 covers 16 residues. In DNA form, the CDR3 reads TGCAGTGCTAGAGTAAATTCAGGGGGGCGATACAATGAGCAGTACTTC. It codes for CSARVNSGGRYNEQYF.

The V gene is TRBV27, the J gene TRBJ2-3, with 7 bases that match TRBD1. The junction had 7 bases not matched to a gene; V was cut back by 5 bases and J by 2 bases. The length of the CDR3 is 15 residues. The V gene's germline CDR1 is MNHEY and CDR2 SMNVEV (reference sequence). CDR3 bases: TGTGCCAGCAGTCAACACAGGGGTCACACAGATACGCAGTATTTT. This sequence encodes CASSQHRGHTDTQYF.

This clonotype was found many times. This chain connects TRBV6-2 or TRBV6-3 to TRBJ2-7, with a tentative D call TRBD1 (6 bases). The CDR3 has 15 amino acids. V shed 2 bases and J shed 7 bases, with 18 bases lying between them. Germline V gene lookup returns CDR1 MNHEY and CDR2 SVGEGT. Written as DNA, the CDR3 is TGTGCCAGCAGTTACCTCCGGGACGGGGACAATGAGCAGTACTTC. Protein sequence: CASSYLRDGDNEQYF.

With respect to this clonotype: One base away lies a much larger clone, so this may be a sequencing read error. The chain links TRBV4-2 to TRBJ2-1, with D tentatively TRBD1 or TRBD2 (6 bases each). Germline CDR1 LGHNA, CDR2 YNFKEQ. V lost 2 bases and J lost 13, with 15 bases in between. The CDR3 totals 13 residues. The CDR3: CASSQSRGETQFF. For the CDR3, the DNA is TGTGCCAGCAGCCAATCAAGGGGGGAGACCCAGTTCTTC.

This chain links TRBV4-3 with TRBJ1-2; 7 positions match TRBD1. CDR1 and CDR2 (germline): LGHNA, YSLEER. This CDR3 spans 15 amino acids. J gave up 7 bases and V 0 bases, and 8 bases lay outside the gene matches. The CDR3: CASSQDTGEYCGYTF. The CDR3 nucleotides are TGCGCCAGCAGCCAAGATACAGGGGAATACTGTGGCTACACCTTC.

The chain recombines TRBV15 with TRBJ1-1, with D possibly being TRBD1 (5 bases). The V gene's germline CDR1 is LNHNV and CDR2 YYDKDF (reference sequence). The CDR3 covers 16 residues. The V gene lost 5 bases and the J gene lost 1 base, with 17 bases spanning the gap. CDR3 DNA: TGTGCCACCAGCGTAGATGTAGGGGAGGGGAACACTGAAGCTTTCTTT. Its translation: CATSVDVGEGNTEAFF. Filled out from reference TRBV15 and TRBJ1-1, the complete variable domain reads DAMVIQNPRYQVTQFGKPVTLSCSQTLNHNVMYWYQQKSSQAPKLLFHYYDKDFNNEADTPDNFQSRRPNTSFCFLDIRSPGLGDTAMYLCATSVDVGEGNTEAFFGQGTRLTVV.

The chain combines TRBV2 with TRBJ1-1; 7 nucleotides match TRBD1. Germline V gene data show CDR1 as SNHLY and CDR2 as FYNNEI. V was pared by 6 bases and J by 6 bases, with 7 bases of the junction left unmatched. The CDR3 has 13 amino acids. The CDR3 loop reads CASRIRQGAEAFF. The DNA of the CDR3 is TGTGCCAGCAGGATACGACAGGGTGCTGAAGCTTTCTTT.

This clonotype has a handful of counts. This chain connects TRBV4-3 to TRBJ2-1; TRBD2 matches 7 bases. Germline trimming cut 3 bases from V and 5 bases from J; bases unmatched to any gene: 10. The CDR3 consists of 16 residues. Germline values: CDR1 LGHNA, CDR2 YSLEER. The CDR3 DNA reads as TGCGCCAGCAGCCACCCCCCGGGGGGAGGAAACAATGAGCAGTTCTTC. Translated: CASSHPPGGGNNEQFF.

This clonotype was observed a few times. The rearrangement joins TRBV12-5 to TRBJ1-5; D possibly corresponds to TRBD1 (6 bases). This CDR3 region has 14 residues. V shed 1 base and J shed 6 bases, with 10 bases lying between them. Germline CDR1 and CDR2: LGHNT and FRNRAP. This CDR3 reads CASGLGGGGQPQHF. In DNA, the CDR3 is TGTGCTAGTGGTTTGGGGGGGGGCGGTCAGCCCCAGCATTTT.

This clonotype was observed a handful of times. The V gene is TRBV20-1, the J gene TRBJ2-5; 11 bases match TRBD2. Germline CDR1 reads DFQATT; CDR2 reads SNEGSKA (reference sequence). This CDR3 has 15 residues. The J segment lost 11 bases and the V segment lost 3 bases, leaving 14 bases of the junction unmatched. CDR3 residues: CSASIAGGRNEEQYF. CDR3 nucleotides: TGCAGTGCTAGTATAGCGGGGGGGAGAAACGAGGAGCAGTACTTC.

This clonotype was counted between two and nine times. The chain recombines TRBV3-1 with TRBJ1-4, with a weak D call TRBD1 (5 bases). The CDR3 sequence is 14 residues long. CDR1 and CDR2 (germline): LGHDT, YNNKEL (reference sequence). The V end was cut by 1 base, the J end by 6 bases, with 9 bases between. CDR3: CASSQGGTDEKLFF. CDR3 DNA sequence: TGTGCCAGCAGCCAAGGGGGCACGGATGAAAAACTGTTTTTT.

V and J are TRBV4-1 and TRBJ1-4, with a possible D match to TRBD1 (6 bases). CDR1 and CDR2 from the germline V gene are MGHRA and YSYEKL. Trimming removed 3 bases from V and 7 bases from J, with 15 bases in between. This CDR3 region has 15 residues. CDR3 sequence: CASSQVRQAFEKLFF. The CDR3 DNA reads as TGCGCCAGCAGCCAGGTCCGACAGGCCTTTGAAAAACTGTTTTTT.

The chain has TRBV20-1 and TRBJ1-2; 7 nucleotides match TRBD1. The CDR3 extends over 14 amino acids. Germline CDR1 DFQATT, CDR2 SNEGSKA (reference sequence). V was pared by 4 bases and J by 8 bases, with 13 bases of the junction left unmatched. The CDR3 reads CSAIPDRPVGGYTF. In DNA form, the CDR3 reads TGCAGTGCTATTCCGGACAGGCCGGTTGGGGGCTACACCTTC.

This clonotype was counted between two and nine times. The chain has TRBV4-1 and TRBJ1-1; D not resolved. Germline V gene data show CDR1 as MGHRA and CDR2 as YSYEKL. The CDR3 sequence is 16 residues long. V was cut by 0 bases and J by 6 bases, with 17 bases left in between. The CDR3 sequence is CASSQDRGVKGSEAFF. The CDR3 nucleotides are TGCGCCAGCAGCCAAGATCGAGGAGTGAAAGGCTCTGAAGCTTTCTTT.